This T cell receptor beta chain was sequenced in a study of T cells in Graves' hyperthyroidism and ophthalmopathy. Whole-study findings and limits: Peripheral blood also featured most of the thyroid clonotypes expanded above 0.001.

Template material for amplifying TCR beta CDR3 regions consisted of RNA transcripts. TCR CDR3 regions were first amplified by RT-PCR with HTBI primers. TCRdb reprocessed the multiplex PCR reads with MiXCR, giving one entry per CDR3 protein. The table lists about 480,000 distinct CDR3 sequences, 14% of them singletons. As to this clonotype: What it binds is not known.

Hyperthyroidism of Graves' type that showed no ophthalmopathy progression within 18 months was stable. A patient was excluded if there was uncontrolled infection, other autoimmune disease, pregnancy or lactation. Together with thyroid ultrasound, orbital computed tomography, serum thyroxine and TRAb, clinical symptoms were used for diagnoses. This receptor was identified in a woman in her late teens or twenties with Graves' hyperthyroidism. Sequencing input: blood.

The CDR3 DNA reads TGTGCCAGTAGTATAAGGCCCGCTACCGAGCAGTACGTC. It yields the protein CASSIRPATEQYV. The chain links TRBV19 to TRBJ2-7; D is unclear. The CDR3 length is 13 residues. CDR1 LNHDA and CDR2 SQIVND come from the germline V gene (reference sequence). Trimming left V 2 bases short and J 6 bases short, with 11 bases between.